What follows are 21 T cell receptor beta chains derived from one specimen sequenced in a study of T cells in localized non-small cell lung cancer. Only in-frame clones appear in the TCRdb table, and some are missing; sequencing was by immunoSEQ multiplex PCR. Of approximately 2,300 clones in the sample, about 18% were seen once. Sequences were derived from normal lung tissue next to the tumor, sampled before any cancer treatment. The receptors shown here come from a man aged 40 to 70 with stage I squamous cell lung carcinoma.

This chain joins TRBV19 and TRBJ2-2; D unclear. The CDR3 length is 14 residues. Germline CDR1 and CDR2: LNHDA and SQIVND (reference sequence). The V end was cut by 7 bases, the J end by 4 bases, with 13 bases between. This chain's CDR3 is CASNPSGTTGELFF. For the CDR3, the DNA is TGTGCCAGTAACCCTTCTGGAACCACCGGGGAGCTGTTTTTT.

The J gene is TRBJ2-1, the V gene TRBV10-2; the match to TRBD2 covers 10 bases. Trimming cost V 3 bases and J 4 bases; bases outside gene matches: 3. The CDR3 is 15 residues long. Looked up from germline, CDR1 is WSHSY and CDR2 is SAAADI. The CDR3 region has the DNA TGCGCCAGCAGTGACAGGACTAGCGGTTACAATGAGCAGTTCTTC. Protein: CASSDRTSGYNEQFF.

This clone was observed a handful of times. This rearrangement joins TRBV11-3 to TRBJ1-3; the D is unclear. Looked up from germline, CDR1 is SGHNT and CDR2 is YENEEA. CDR3 length: 14 residues. V was shortened by 8 bases and J by 0 bases, with 11 bases between the two germline ends. CDR3 sequence: CASVSPSSGNTIYF. The CDR3 nucleotides are TGTGCCAGCGTCTCCCCGAGCTCTGGAAACACCATATATTTT.

V usage is TRBV29-1 and J usage is TRBJ2-2; D gene unclear. In germline, CDR1 is SQVTM, CDR2 ANQGSEA. The CDR3 covers 12 residues. The V gene lost 7 bases and the J gene lost 4 bases, with 10 bases spanning the gap. This CDR3 reads CSEKELTGELFF. Here the CDR3 DNA reads TGCAGCGAGAAGGAACTCACCGGGGAGCTGTTTTTT.

This clone was counted between two and nine times. The CDR3 sequence is CASSPLHAGEQYF. The CDR3 nucleotides are TGTGCCAGCAGCCCCCTTCATGCAGGCGAGCAGTACTTC. This chain connects TRBV7-8 to TRBJ2-7; the D is unclear. Deletions cut 5 bases from V and 6 bases from J, with 14 bases between. CDR3 length equals 13 residues. The germline V gene encodes CDR1 SGHVS and CDR2 FQNEAQ.

V usage is TRBV11-3 and J usage is TRBJ1-1; possibly TRBD1 for D (5 bases). Between the trimmed V and J ends, which lost 2 bases and 4 bases, there was a span of 11 bases. Germline CDR1 reads SGHNT; CDR2 reads YENEEA. The CDR3 is made up of 14 amino acids. The CDR3 DNA follows: TGTGCCAGCAGCTTATTAGGGGCAGGCACTGAAGCTTTCTTT. Encoded protein: CASSLLGAGTEAFF. Full variable domain (rest looked up from reference TRBV11-3 and TRBJ1-1): EAGVVQSPRYKIIEKKQPVAFWCNPISGHNTLYWYLQNLGQGPELLIRYENEEAVDDSQLPKDRFSAERLKGVDSTLKIQPAELGDSAVYLCASSLLGAGTEAFFGQGTRLTVV.

By sample fraction, this clone is medium-sized (0.01 to 0.1%). The chain employs TRBV15 and TRBJ2-7; D is unclear. The germline gives CDR1 LNHNV, CDR2 YYDKDF (reference sequence). This CDR3 spans 14 amino acids. V lost 1 base, J lost 3 bases, and 10 bases lay in between. DNA for the CDR3: TGTGCCACCAGCAGAGGCGTCCAAAACTACGAGCAGTACTTC. Translation gives CATSRGVQNYEQYF.

The gene calls are TRBV29-1 and TRBJ2-7; no firm D call. From germline, CDR1 is SQVTM and CDR2 ANQGSEA. V lost 4 bases, J lost 3 bases, and 10 bases lay in between. The CDR3 loop spans 12 amino acids. The CDR3 loop reads CSVVGPGYEQYF. CDR3 sequence (DNA): TGCAGCGTTGTCGGGCCAGGCTACGAGCAGTACTTC.

In this sample, this clone is medium-sized (0.01 to 0.1%). The V call is TRBV28, the J call TRBJ2-5; D uncertain. The CDR3 sequence is 13 residues long. Germline-derived CDR1 and CDR2 are MDHEN and SYDVKM. Trimming took 7 bases from V and 10 from J, leaving 19 bases between them. The DNA of the CDR3 is TGTGCCAGCACCCAATACGACAAAGGGATCCAGTACTTC. Amino acids: CASTQYDKGIQYF.

This clone was seen more than once but under ten times. The CDR3 spells CASRITGGLYTDTQYF. In DNA form, the CDR3 reads TGTGCCAGCAGGATTACGGGGGGCCTTTACACAGATACGCAGTATTTT. This chain connects TRBV28 to TRBJ2-3, with a tentative D call TRBD2 (7 bases). The length of the CDR3 is 16 residues. CDR1 is MDHEN and CDR2 is SYDVKM in the germline V gene. V was trimmed by 6 bases and J by 2 bases, leaving 18 bases between them. The variable domain in full, completed from reference TRBV28 and TRBJ2-3, reads DVKVTQSSRYLVKRTGEKVFLECVQDMDHENMFWYRQDPGLGLRLIYFSYDVKMKEKGDIPEGYSVSREKKERFSLILESASTNQTSMYLCASRITGGLYTDTQYFGPGTRLTVL.

Within the sample, this clone is medium-sized. This CDR3 reads CASSQWGASGSDNEQFF. In nucleotides, the CDR3 is TGTGCCAGCAGTCAATGGGGGGCTAGCGGGAGCGACAATGAGCAGTTCTTC. The chain couples TRBV6-8 to TRBJ2-1; TRBD2 matches 10 bases. Germline values: CDR1 MNHGY, CDR2 SAAAGT. V shed 5 bases, J shed 5 bases, and the junction held 12 bases outside the gene matches. The CDR3 covers 17 residues.

As to this clone: Sequence at one end of the junction differs from germline and may be a read error. The CDR3 DNA reads TGTGCCATCAGTCCCAGGGGAGACGATGGCTACACCTTC. It translates to CAISPRGDDGYTF. This sequence joins TRBV6-8 and TRBJ1-2; D may be TRBD1 (6 bases). This CDR3 has 13 residues. Germline lookup yields CDR1 MNHGY and CDR2 SAAAGT.

This clone was picked up a small number of times. The junction shows a germline mismatch at one end, possibly a read error. The chain carries TRBV11-3 and TRBJ2-1; 7 bases are a match to TRBD2. Germline V gene sequence: CDR1 SGHNT, CDR2 YENEEA. CDR3 length: 15 amino acids. The CDR3 loop is CASSLERGSYNEQFF. The DNA for the CDR3 is TGTGCCAGCAGCCTAGAGCGGGGTTCCTACAATGAGCAGTTCTTC.

This clone showed up just a few times. The chain is built from TRBV28 and TRBJ2-7, with a weak D call TRBD1 (5 bases). CDR1 is MDHEN and CDR2 is SYDVKM in the germline V gene. The CDR3 has 14 amino acids. Trimming shortened V by 4 bases and J by 5 bases, and 15 bases separated the two germline ends. CDR3 in DNA: TGTGCCAGCAGTTCCCTATTAGGGGCGGACGAGCAGTACTTC. The encoded protein is CASSSLLGADEQYF.

V is TRBV11-3 and J is TRBJ2-5, with a weak D call TRBD1 (5 bases). V lost 3 bases, J lost 4 bases, and 12 bases lay in between. The CDR3 consists of 14 residues. Germline loops: CDR1 SGHNT, CDR2 YENEEA. In DNA, the CDR3 is TGTGCCAGCAGCTTGGGCAGGGTTGGAGAGACCCAGTACTTC. This translates into CASSLGRVGETQYF.

This clone is deemed large. This chain uses TRBV6-8 with TRBJ1-1; 9 bases are shared with TRBD1. The CDR3 spans 15 residues. The trim removed 5 bases at V and 5 bases at J, leaving 9 bases unmatched. The germline gives CDR1 MNHGY, CDR2 SAAAGT. Here the CDR3 reads CASSPWDRAKTEAFF. CDR3 bases: TGTGCCAGCAGTCCTTGGGACAGGGCGAAAACTGAAGCTTTCTTT.

The chain carries TRBV13 and TRBJ2-2; tentatively, D is TRBD1 or TRBD2 (6 bases each). The V end lost 0 bases, the J end lost 5 bases, and 10 bases lay between the germline ends. CDR3 length equals 15 residues. CDR1 and CDR2 from the germline V gene are PRHDT and FYEKMQ (reference sequence). Here the CDR3 reads CASSLGTGRTGELFF. Here the CDR3 DNA reads TGTGCCAGCAGCTTAGGTACAGGGAGGACCGGGGAGCTGTTTTTT.

The V and J genes are TRBV11-3 and TRBJ1-1; D is unclear. The CDR3 covers 15 residues. Germline values: CDR1 SGHNT, CDR2 YENEEA. Trimming removed 2 bases from V and 1 base from J, with 11 bases in between. CDR3 in DNA: TGTGCCAGCAGCTTATCCGGCCGGGGGAACACTGAAGCTTTCTTT. Protein: CASSLSGRGNTEAFF.

This clone came up a few times. The chain is built from TRBV19 and TRBJ2-2; D gene unclear. This CDR3 region has 15 residues. V lost 9 bases, J lost 8 bases, and 22 bases lay in between. The germline V gene has CDR1 LNHDA and CDR2 SQIVND (reference sequence). CDR3 region: CASRESGPLGGELFF. The CDR3 nucleotides are TGTGCCAGCCGAGAATCCGGGCCGCTGGGAGGGGAGCTGTTTTTT.

Within the sample, this clone is medium-sized. The rearrangement uses TRBV25-1 and TRBJ1-4; D is uncertain. The V and J ends lost 3 bases and 5 bases respectively, with 10 bases between them. The CDR3 loop spans 14 amino acids. Germline V gene sequence: CDR1 MGHDK, CDR2 SYGVNS. The CDR3 here is CASSDDSPNEKLFF. As DNA, the CDR3 is TGTGCCAGCAGTGACGACTCTCCCAATGAAAAACTGTTTTTT.

This clone qualifies as medium-sized (0.01 to 0.1%). The chain recombines TRBV9 with TRBJ1-2; D might be TRBD1 (5 bases). This CDR3 comprises 15 residues. The germline V gene has CDR1 SGDLS and CDR2 YYNGEE. With 1 base removed from V and 2 bases from J, the gap between germline ends came to 12 bases. The CDR3 loop reads CASSVPQDGNYGYTF. The DNA for the CDR3 is TGTGCCAGCAGCGTACCACAGGACGGGAACTATGGCTACACCTTC.